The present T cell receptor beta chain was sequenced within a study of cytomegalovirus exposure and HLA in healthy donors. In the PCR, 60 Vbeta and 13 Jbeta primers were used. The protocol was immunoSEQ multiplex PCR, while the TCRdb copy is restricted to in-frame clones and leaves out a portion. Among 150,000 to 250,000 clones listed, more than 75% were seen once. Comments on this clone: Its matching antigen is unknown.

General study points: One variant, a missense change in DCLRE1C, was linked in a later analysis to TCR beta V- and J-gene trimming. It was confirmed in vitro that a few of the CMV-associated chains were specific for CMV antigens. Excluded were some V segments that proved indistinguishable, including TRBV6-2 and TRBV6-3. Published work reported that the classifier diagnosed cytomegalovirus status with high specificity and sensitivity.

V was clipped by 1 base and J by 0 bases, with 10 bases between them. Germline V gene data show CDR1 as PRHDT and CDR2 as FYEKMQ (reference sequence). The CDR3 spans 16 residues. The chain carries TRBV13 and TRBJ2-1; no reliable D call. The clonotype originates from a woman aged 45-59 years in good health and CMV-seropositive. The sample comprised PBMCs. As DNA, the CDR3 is TGTGCCAGCAGCTTAGAGATGGCTAGCTCCTACAATGAGCAGTTCTTC. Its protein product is CASSLEMASSYNEQFF.